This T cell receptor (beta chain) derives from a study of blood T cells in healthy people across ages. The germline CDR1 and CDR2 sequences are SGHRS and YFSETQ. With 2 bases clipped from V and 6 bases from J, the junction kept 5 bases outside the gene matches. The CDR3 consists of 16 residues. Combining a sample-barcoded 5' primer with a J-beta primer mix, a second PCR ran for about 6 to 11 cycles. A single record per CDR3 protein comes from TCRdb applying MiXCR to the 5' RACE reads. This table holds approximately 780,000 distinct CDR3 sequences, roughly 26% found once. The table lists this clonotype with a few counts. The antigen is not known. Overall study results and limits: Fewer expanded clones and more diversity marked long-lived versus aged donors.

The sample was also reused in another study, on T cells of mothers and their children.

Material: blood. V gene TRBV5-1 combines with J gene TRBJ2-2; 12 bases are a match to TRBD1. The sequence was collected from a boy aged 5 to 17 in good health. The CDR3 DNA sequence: TGCGCCAGCAGCTTACCGGGACAGGGGGCCGCCGGGGAGCTGTTTTTT. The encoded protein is CASSLPGQGAAGELFF.